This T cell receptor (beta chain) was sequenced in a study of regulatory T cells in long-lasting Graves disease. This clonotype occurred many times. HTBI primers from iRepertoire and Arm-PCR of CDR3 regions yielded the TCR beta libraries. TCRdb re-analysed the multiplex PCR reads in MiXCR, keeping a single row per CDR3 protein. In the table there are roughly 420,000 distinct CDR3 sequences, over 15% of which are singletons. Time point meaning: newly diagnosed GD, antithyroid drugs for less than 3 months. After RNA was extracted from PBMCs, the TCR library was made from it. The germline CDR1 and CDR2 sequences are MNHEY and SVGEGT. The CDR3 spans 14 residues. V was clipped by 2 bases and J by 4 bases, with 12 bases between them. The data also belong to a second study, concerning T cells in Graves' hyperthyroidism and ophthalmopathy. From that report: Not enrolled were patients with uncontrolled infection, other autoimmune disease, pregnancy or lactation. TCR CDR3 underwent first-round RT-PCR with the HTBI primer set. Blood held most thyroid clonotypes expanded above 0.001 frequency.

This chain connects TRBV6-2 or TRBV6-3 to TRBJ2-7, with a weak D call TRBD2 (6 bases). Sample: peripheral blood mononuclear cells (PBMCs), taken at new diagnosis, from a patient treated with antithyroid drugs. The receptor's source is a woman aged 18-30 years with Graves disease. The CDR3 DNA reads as TGTGCCAGCAGTTACGCCTCGGGAGTTTACGAGCAGTACTTC. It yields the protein CASSYASGVYEQYF.